This record concerns one T cell receptor (beta chain) sequence. CDR1 and CDR2 from the germline V gene are SGHTA and FQGNSA. The ends were cut back, 0 bases at V and 0 bases at J, with 21 bases in the middle. CDR3 size: 20 residues. The assay was immunoSEQ multiplex PCR, and TCRdb's table has in-frame clones only and misses some. Of over 70,000 clones in the sample, roughly 89% were seen once. The entry originates in a study of control samples from healthy donors and cancer patients. V usage is TRBV7-2 and J usage is TRBJ1-3; D may be TRBD1 (5 bases). What was sequenced was PBMCs. The sequence was collected from a woman aged 50 to 60 with colorectal cancer. The DNA for the CDR3 is TGTGCCAGCAGCTTAGCCCCCCAGGGACTCCTGAATTTCTCTGGAAACACCATATATTTT. Protein: CASSLAPQGLLNFSGNTIYF.